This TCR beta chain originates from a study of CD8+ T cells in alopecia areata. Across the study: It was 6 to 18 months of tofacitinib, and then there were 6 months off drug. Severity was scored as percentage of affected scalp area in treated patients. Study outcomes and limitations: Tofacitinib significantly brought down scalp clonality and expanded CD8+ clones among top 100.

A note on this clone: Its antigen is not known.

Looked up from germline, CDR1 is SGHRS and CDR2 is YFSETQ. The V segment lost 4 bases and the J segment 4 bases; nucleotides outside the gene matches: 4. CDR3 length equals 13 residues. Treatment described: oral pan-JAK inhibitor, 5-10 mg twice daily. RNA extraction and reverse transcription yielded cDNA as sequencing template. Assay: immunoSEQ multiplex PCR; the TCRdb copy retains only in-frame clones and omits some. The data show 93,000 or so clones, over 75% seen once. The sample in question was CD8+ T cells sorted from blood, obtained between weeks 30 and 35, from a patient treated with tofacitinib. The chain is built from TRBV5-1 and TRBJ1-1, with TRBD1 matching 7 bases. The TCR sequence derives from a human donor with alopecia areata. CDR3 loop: CASSTGVVTEAFF. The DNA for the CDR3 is TGCGCCAGCAGCACAGGGGTAGTCACTGAAGCTTTCTTT.